Reported below is one T cell receptor beta chain. Its antigen is currently unknown. The data belong to a study of T cell clones after liver transplantation. Across the study: As an antigen-independent comparator, third-party-reactive TCRbeta sequences came from pre-transplant mixed lymphocyte reactions. Study-level results: Graft donor-reactive T cells may have migrated into the graft rather than being deleted. Small, mixed patient groups and varying post-transplant times limit these conclusions.

Assay used: immunoSEQ multiplex PCR; TCRdb lists only in-frame clones, some missing. The sample holds tens of thousands of clones, 80% to 90% seen once. This CDR3 spans 16 amino acids. Germline V gene data show CDR1 as MNHNS and CDR2 as SASEGT. V was pared by 1 base and J by 7 bases, with 10 bases of the junction left unmatched. The specimen was CD4+ T cells from blood, collected less than 50 months after liver transplant. This sequence originates from a human patient who received a liver transplant. The T cells may partly be graft donor cells. The rearrangement links TRBV6-1 to TRBJ2-1; 7 nucleotides align to TRBD2. For the CDR3, the DNA is TGTGCCAGCAGTGAAGGACTAGCAAGTTTTGGGAATGAGCAGTTCTTC. Its translation: CASSEGLASFGNEQFF.